Included here is one T cell receptor (beta chain) sequence, with context. This sample was included in a study of OX40 agonist ivuxolimab in advanced cancers. About the research overall: Treatment of patients was with ivuxolimab, an agonistic anti-OX40 (CD134) antibody. People who had prior anti-PD-1, anti-PD-L1 or anti-CTLA-4 therapy could take part, and around 43% had some.

The CDR3 runs 17 residues. CDR1 is ENHRY, CDR2 SYGVKD, per germline. The J segment lost 1 base and the V segment lost 4 bases, leaving 8 bases of the junction unmatched. Sequencing was performed with immunoSEQ multiplex PCR; in TCRdb, only in-frame clones are kept and a portion is missing. The sample lists 35,000 to 45,000 clones; approximately 89% were seen once. V gene TRBV10-3 combines with J gene TRBJ2-4; 9 nucleotides line up with TRBD1. The specimen was CD4+ or CD8+ T cells sorted from blood, collected in a trial of the OX40 agonist ivuxolimab. The sequence was obtained from an adult with an advanced solid tumor such as melanoma, head and neck, liver or kidney cancer. CDR3 nucleotide sequence: TGTGCCATCAGTGGGGGTTTACAGGGGGCGGCCAAAAACATTCAGTACTTC. It encodes CAISGGLQGAAKNIQYF.